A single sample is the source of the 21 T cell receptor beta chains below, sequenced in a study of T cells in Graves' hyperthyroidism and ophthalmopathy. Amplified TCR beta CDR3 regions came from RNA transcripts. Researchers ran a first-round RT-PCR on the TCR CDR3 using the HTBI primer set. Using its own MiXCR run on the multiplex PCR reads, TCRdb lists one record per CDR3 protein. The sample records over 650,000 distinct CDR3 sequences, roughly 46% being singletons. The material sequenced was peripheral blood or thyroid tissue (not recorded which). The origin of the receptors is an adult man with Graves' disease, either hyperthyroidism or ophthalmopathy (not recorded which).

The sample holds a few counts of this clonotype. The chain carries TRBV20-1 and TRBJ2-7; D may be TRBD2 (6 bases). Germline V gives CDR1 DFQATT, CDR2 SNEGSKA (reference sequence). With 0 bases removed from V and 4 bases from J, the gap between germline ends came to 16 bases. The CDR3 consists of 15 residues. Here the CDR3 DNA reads TGCAGTGCTAGAGATGGAGGGGACCCTAGGTACGAGCAGTACTTC. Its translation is CSARDGGDPRYEQYF.

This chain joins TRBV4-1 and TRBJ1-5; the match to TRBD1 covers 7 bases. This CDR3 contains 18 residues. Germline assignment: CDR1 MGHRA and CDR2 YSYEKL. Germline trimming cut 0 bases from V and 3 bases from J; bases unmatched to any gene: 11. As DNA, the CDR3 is TGCGCCAGCAGCCAAGAAGGAAGGGCAGGGGGTTACAATCAGCCCCAGCATTTT. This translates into CASSQEGRAGGYNQPQHF.

The CDR3 is CASSSPGNSYEQYF. The CDR3 coding sequence is TGTGCCAGCAGCTCACCAGGGAACTCCTACGAGCAGTACTTC. V gene TRBV7-2 combines with J gene TRBJ2-7; perhaps TRBD1 as D (5 bases). Germline assignment: CDR1 SGHTA and CDR2 FQGNSA. The CDR3 length is 14 residues. Trimming pared 4 bases from V and 0 bases from J, leaving 10 bases between.

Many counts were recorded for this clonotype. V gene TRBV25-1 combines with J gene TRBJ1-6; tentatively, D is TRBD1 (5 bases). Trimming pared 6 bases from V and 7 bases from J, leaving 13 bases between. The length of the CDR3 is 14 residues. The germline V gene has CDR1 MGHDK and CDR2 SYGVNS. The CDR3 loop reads CASSPTGANSPLHF. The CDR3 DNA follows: TGTGCCAGCAGCCCCACCGGGGCCAATTCACCCCTCCACTTT.

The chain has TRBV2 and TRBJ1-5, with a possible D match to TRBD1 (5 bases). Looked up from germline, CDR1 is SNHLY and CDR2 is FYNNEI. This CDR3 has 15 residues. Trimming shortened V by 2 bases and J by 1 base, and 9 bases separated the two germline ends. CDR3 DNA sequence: TGTGCCAGCAGTGAAAGGGGATCGAGCAATCAGCCCCAGCATTTT. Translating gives CASSERGSSNQPQHF.

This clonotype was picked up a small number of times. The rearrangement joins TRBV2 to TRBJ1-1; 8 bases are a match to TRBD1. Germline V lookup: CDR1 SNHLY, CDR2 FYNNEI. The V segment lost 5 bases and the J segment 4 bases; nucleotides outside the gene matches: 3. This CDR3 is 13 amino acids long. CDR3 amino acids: CASSPDRVTEAFF. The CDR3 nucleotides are TGTGCCAGCAGTCCGGACAGGGTCACTGAAGCTTTCTTT.

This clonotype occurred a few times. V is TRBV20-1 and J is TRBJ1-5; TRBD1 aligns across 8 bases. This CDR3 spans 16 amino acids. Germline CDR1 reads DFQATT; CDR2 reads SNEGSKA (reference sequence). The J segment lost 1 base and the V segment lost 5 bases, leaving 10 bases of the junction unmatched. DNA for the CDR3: TGCAGTGCTGACCATCCGACAGGGGCCAGCAATCAGCCCCAGCATTTT. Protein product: CSADHPTGASNQPQHF.

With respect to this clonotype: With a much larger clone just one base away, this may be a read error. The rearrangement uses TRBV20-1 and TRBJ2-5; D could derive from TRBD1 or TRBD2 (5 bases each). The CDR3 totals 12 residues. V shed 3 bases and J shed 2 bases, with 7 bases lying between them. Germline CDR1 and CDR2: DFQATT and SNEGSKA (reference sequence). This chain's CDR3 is CSARGDQETQYF. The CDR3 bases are TGCAGTGCTAGGGGGGATCAAGAGACCCAGTACTTC.

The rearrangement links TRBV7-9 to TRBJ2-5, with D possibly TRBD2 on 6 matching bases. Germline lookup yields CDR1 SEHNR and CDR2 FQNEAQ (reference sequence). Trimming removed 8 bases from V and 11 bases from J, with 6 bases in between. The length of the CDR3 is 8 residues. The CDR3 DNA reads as TGTGCCAGCGGGGGGCAGTACTTC. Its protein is CASGGQYF.

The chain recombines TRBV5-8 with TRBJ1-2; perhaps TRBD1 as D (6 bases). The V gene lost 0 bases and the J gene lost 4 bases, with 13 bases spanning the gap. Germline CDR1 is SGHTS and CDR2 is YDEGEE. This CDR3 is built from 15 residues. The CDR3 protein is CASSLVSGEGYGYTF. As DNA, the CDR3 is TGTGCCAGCAGCTTGGTGTCAGGGGAAGGCTATGGCTACACCTTC.

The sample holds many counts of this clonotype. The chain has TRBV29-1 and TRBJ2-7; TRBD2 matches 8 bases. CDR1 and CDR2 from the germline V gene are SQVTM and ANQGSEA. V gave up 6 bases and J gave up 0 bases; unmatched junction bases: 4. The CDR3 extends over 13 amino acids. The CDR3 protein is CSVLTSGSYEQYF. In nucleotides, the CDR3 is TGCAGCGTACTTACTAGCGGCTCCTACGAGCAGTACTTC.

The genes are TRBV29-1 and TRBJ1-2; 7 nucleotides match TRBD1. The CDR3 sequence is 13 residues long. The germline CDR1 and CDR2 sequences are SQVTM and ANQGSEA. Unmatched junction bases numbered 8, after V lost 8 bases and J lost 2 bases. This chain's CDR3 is CSLAATGNYGYTF. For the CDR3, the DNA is TGCAGCTTAGCGGCGACAGGGAACTATGGCTACACCTTC.

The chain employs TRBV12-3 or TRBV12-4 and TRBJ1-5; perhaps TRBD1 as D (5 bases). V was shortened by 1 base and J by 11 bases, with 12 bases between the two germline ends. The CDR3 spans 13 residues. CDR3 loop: CASSLGGSSTQHF. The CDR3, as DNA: TGTGCCAGCAGTTTAGGGGGCTCTTCGACCCAGCATTTT.

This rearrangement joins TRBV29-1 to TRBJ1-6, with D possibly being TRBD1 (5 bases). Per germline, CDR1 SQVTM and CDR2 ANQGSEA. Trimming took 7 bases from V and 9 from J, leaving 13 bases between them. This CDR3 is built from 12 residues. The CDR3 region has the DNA TGCAGCGCCGGGACTGAGTTTTCACCCCTCCACTTT. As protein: CSAGTEFSPLHF.

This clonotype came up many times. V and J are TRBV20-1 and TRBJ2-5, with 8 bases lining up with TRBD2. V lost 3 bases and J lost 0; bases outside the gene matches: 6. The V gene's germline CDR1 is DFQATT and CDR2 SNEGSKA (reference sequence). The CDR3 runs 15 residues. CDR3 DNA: TGCAGTGCTAGGAGCCTAGCGGGCTACCAAGAGACCCAGTACTTC. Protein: CSARSLAGYQETQYF.

The CDR3: CASSPSTGGSETQYF. As DNA, the CDR3 is TGTGCCAGCAGCCCGTCGACAGGGGGCTCAGAGACCCAGTACTTC. This sequence joins TRBV6-5 and TRBJ2-5; 10 nucleotides line up with TRBD1. CDR3 length: 15 amino acids. With V trimmed by 6 bases and J by 4 bases, 8 bases remained unmatched. Germline CDR1 is MNHEY and CDR2 is SVGAGI.

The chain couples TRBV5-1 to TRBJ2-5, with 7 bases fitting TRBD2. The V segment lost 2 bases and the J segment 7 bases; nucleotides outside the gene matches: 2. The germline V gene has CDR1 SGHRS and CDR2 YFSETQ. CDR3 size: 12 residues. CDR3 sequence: CASSFTGGTQYF. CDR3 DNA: TGCGCCAGCAGCTTTACGGGAGGGACCCAGTACTTC. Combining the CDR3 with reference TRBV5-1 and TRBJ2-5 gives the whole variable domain KAGVTQTPRYLIKTRGQQVTLSCSPISGHRSVSWYQQTPGQGLQFLFEYFSETQRNKGNFPGRFSGRQFSNSRSEMNVSTLELGDSALYLCASSFTGGTQYFGPGTRLLVL.

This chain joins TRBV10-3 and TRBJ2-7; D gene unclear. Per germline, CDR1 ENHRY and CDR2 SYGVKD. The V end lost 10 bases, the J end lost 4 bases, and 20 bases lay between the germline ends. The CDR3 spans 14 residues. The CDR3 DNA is TGTGCCAGCAGCCAAGATGGGCCCCGATACGAGCAGTACTTC. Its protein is CASSQDGPRYEQYF.

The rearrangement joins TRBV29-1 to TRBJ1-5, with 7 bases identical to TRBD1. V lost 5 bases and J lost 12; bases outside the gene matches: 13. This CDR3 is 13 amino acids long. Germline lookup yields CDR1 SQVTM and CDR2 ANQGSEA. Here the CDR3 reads CSVLQGVGTDQHF. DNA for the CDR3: TGCAGCGTTCTGCAGGGGGTGGGGACAGACCAGCATTTT.

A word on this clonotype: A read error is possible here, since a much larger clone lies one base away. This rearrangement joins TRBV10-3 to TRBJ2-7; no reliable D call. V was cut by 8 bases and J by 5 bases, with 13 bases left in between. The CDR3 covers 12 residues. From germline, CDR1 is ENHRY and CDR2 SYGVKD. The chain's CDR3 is CAISQNSHEQYF. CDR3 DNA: TGTGCCATCTCGCAGAATTCCCACGAGCAGTACTTC.

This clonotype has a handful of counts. The CDR3 DNA sequence: TGTGCCAGCAGTTTAGCGGGGGACAGGCAAGAGACCCAGTACTTC. This codes for CASSLAGDRQETQYF. The chain combines TRBV12-3 or TRBV12-4 with TRBJ2-5, with TRBD1 matching over 8 bases. The CDR3 consists of 15 residues. Trimming cost V 0 bases and J 2 bases; bases outside gene matches: 2.